These T cell receptor beta chains were read from a single sample in a study of spatial heterogeneity in lung cancer. TCRdb recomputed calls from the 5' RACE reads with MiXCR, one row per CDR3 protein. In the table there are about 47,000 distinct CDR3 sequences, over 9.5% of which are singletons. The sequencing used PBMCs, collected at follow-up. Source of these receptors: a male donor with early-stage non-small cell lung cancer. Both conserved end residues are part of each CDR3. The D gene is left open where the match is weak. Rows give clone size only sometimes, using once, few, many, or a class for an expanded clone.

TRBV3-2	.	few	TRBJ2-3	TGTGCCAGCAGCTCGACTAGCGGGGGTAGCACAGATACGCAGTATTTT	CASSSTSGGSTDTQYF
TRBV6-5	.	many	TRBJ2-3	TGTGCCAGCGGTCTGAGGGGCGCGGGGGATACGCAGTATTTT	CASGLRGAGDTQYF
TRBV3-1	TRBD2	few	TRBJ2-5	TGTGCCAGCAGCCAAGTGACTAGCGGGGGCCAAGAGACCCAGTACTTC	CASSQVTSGGQETQYF
TRBV6-1	TRBD1	many	TRBJ1-6	TGTGCCAGCAGTCGTCCCGGGACAGGGGGGTCTCTTAACAATTCACCCCTCCACTTT	CASSRPGTGGSLNNSPLHF
TRBV4-2	.	.	TRBJ1-2	TGTGCCAGCAGCCAAGAGAGGGGGATCTATGGCTACACCTTC	CASSQERGIYGYTF
TRBV25-1	TRBD2	many	TRBJ2-2	TGTGCCAGCAGTGAATTGGAGCGGGAGGCCGGGGAGCTGTTTTTT	CASSELEREAGELFF
TRBV4-1	TRBD1	few	TRBJ1-2	TGCGCCAGCAGCCATCCGGGACAGGGCAAAGGCGGCTACACCTTC	CASSHPGQGKGGYTF
TRBV7-3	.	.	TRBJ1-1	TGTGCCAGCAGCTTAACCGGGGGGCTGAACACTGAAGCTTTCTTT	CASSLTGGLNTEAFF
TRBV20-1	TRBD2	few	TRBJ2-5	TGCAGTGCTAGCGGGACTAGCGGAAACCAAGAGACCCAGTACTTC	CSASGTSGNQETQYF
TRBV29-1	TRBD1	few	TRBJ2-7	TGCAGCGGGGGGACAGGGACTGGAAACGAGCAGTACTTC	CSGGTGTGNEQYF
TRBV6-6	TRBD2	few	TRBJ2-3	TGTGCCAGCGGGTTGCGGGGGGGGAGAACAGATACGCAGTATTTT	CASGLRGGRTDTQYF
TRBV29-1	.	many	TRBJ2-7	TGCAGCGTCGGGACGGTCTCCTACGAGCAGTACTTC	CSVGTVSYEQYF
TRBV18	TRBD1	many	TRBJ1-2	TGTGCCAGCTCACCATCTCCTGACAGGGACTATGGCTACACCTTC	CASSPSPDRDYGYTF
TRBV5-1	.	many	TRBJ2-3	TGCGCCAGCAGATTATCCCCGTACGCAGATACGCAGTATTTT	CASRLSPYADTQYF
TRBV4-3	.	many	TRBJ2-2	TGCGCCAGCAGCCAAGGGGGACCTAGAGGCGTCGGGGAGCTGTTTTTT	CASSQGGPRGVGELFF
TRBV9	.	many	TRBJ1-1	TGTGCCAGCAGCGTAGGTGGAGTGAACACTGAAGCTTTCTTT	CASSVGGVNTEAFF
TRBV5-5	.	many	TRBJ1-2	TGTGCCAGCAGCCCCGGGCCGCCTAACTATGGCTACACCTTC	CASSPGPPNYGYTF
TRBV7-9	TRBD1	.	TRBJ2-4	TGTGCCAGCAGCAGAGGACAGGAAAAAAACATTCAGTACTTC	CASSRGQEKNIQYF
TRBV6-2/TRBV6-3	TRBD2	.	TRBJ2-3	TGTGCCGCCGCCGGGGGGGCTTTAACAGATACGCAGTATTTT	CAAAGGALTDTQYF
TRBV18	.	.	TRBJ2-3	TGTGCCAGCTCACCACCGAGGAATGACAGTTACACAGATACGCAGTATTTT	CASSPPRNDSYTDTQYF
TRBV21-1	.	.	TRBJ2-2	TGTGCCAGCAGCAAGCGGACCGAAGGGACCGGGGAGCTGTTTTTT	CASSKRTEGTGELFF
TRBV5-5	TRBD1	many	TRBJ2-7	TGTGCCAGCAGCTTGGCACCGGGGACAGGGAGGTCCTACGAGCAGTACTTC	CASSLAPGTGRSYEQYF
TRBV2	.	few	TRBJ2-3	TGTGCCAGCGCCGACAGCCGCCCTAGCACAGATACGCAGTATTTT	CASADSRPSTDTQYF
TRBV6-6	TRBD1	few	TRBJ2-1	TGTGCCAGCAGGGCCCAGGGGGCGAGAAATGAGCAGTTCTTC	CASRAQGARNEQFF
TRBV19	TRBD2	many	TRBJ2-7	TGTGCCACATCGCTAGCGGTACGCTACGAGCAGTACTTC	CATSLAVRYEQYF
TRBV28	.	.	TRBJ2-3	TGTGCCAGCAGTTTAGCGACTATCCGCACAGATACGCAGTATTTT	CASSLATIRTDTQYF
TRBV20-1	TRBD2	.	TRBJ2-1	TGCAGTGCCCCGGCTAGCGGGAGCGGGAGCTCCTACAATGAGCAGTTCTTC	CSAPASGSGSSYNEQFF
TRBV18	TRBD1	few	TRBJ1-2	TGTGCCAGCTCACCCCGGGACAGGGATGGCTACACCTTC	CASSPRDRDGYTF
TRBV7-2	.	many	TRBJ1-2	TGTGCCAGCAGCTTAGACGACAGTGGCTACACCTTC	CASSLDDSGYTF
TRBV5-1	.	.	TRBJ2-3	TGCGCCAGCAGCTTGGGTGGCCCAGCGGAAGGGAAGCAGTATTTT	CASSLGGPAEGKQYF
TRBV5-1	TRBD1	few	TRBJ2-1	TGCGCCAGCAGCTTGGAAGGACAGGGTTTAGGTAATGAGCAGTTCTTC	CASSLEGQGLGNEQFF
TRBV30	TRBD1	many	TRBJ2-7	TGTGCCTGGAGTTTCCGAGGGACAGGGGGTAGCGAGCAGTACTTC	CAWSFRGTGGSEQYF
TRBV12-3/TRBV12-4	TRBD2	.	TRBJ2-5	TGTGCCAGCAGTTTTTTGCGGGGGGCCGGAGAGACCCAGTACTTC	CASSFLRGAGETQYF
TRBV7-2	.	few	TRBJ2-7	TGTGCCAGCAGCTCCCCACGCGTTGCCCGCTACGAGCAGTACTTC	CASSSPRVARYEQYF
TRBV20-1	.	few	TRBJ2-1	TGCAGTGCGTGGGCGGGGAGTAGCTCCTACAATGAGCAGTTCTTC	CSAWAGSSSYNEQFF
TRBV18	TRBD1	many	TRBJ2-7	TGTGCCAGCTCACCACCGGGACAGGGACCTGAGCAGTACTTC	CASSPPGQGPEQYF
TRBV7-2	TRBD1	.	TRBJ2-1	TGTGCCAGCAGCTCCCAGGGACAGGGGGCAAATGAGCAGTTCTTC	CASSSQGQGANEQFF
TRBV18	.	many	TRBJ1-5	TGTGCCAGCTCACCGAGACGACTTACTGGAGGCAATCAGCCCCAGCATTTT	CASSPRRLTGGNQPQHF
TRBV5-6	.	many	TRBJ2-3	TGTGCCAGCAGCCTTCGGGCCACAGATACGCAGTATTTT	CASSLRATDTQYF
TRBV12-3/TRBV12-4	.	.	TRBJ1-3	TGTGCCAGCAGTTTGCTGTCAACTGGAAACACCATATATTTT	CASSLLSTGNTIYF
TRBV10-3	.	many	TRBJ1-1	TGTGCCATCAGTAATCCGGCAGGGGAGAACACTGAAGCTTTCTTT	CAISNPAGENTEAFF
TRBV12-3/TRBV12-4	.	many	TRBJ1-1	TGTGCCAGCAGTTTACGAGGGTCGGGTACTGAAGCTTTCTTT	CASSLRGSGTEAFF
TRBV9	.	few	TRBJ2-3	TGTGCCAGCAGCGCTTACACAGATACGCAGTATTTT	CASSAYTDTQYF
TRBV7-2	.	many	TRBJ2-7	TGTGCCAGCAGCTTAGTTTCGGACAGCAAGCACGAGCAGTACTTC	CASSLVSDSKHEQYF
TRBV6-5	.	many	TRBJ1-1	TGTGCCAGCAGCCAGCGGGGGGCGAATATTGAAGCTTTCTTT	CASSQRGANIEAFF
TRBV27	TRBD2	.	TRBJ2-7	TGTGCCAGCAGTTTCGGGGGGGGAGCCTACGAGCAGTACTTC	CASSFGGGAYEQYF
TRBV7-8	TRBD2	many	TRBJ2-1	TGTGCCAGCAGCTTAAGGCGGGAGAGAGGCGATGAGCAGTTCTTC	CASSLRRERGDEQFF
TRBV24-1	.	many	TRBJ2-7	TGTGCCACCAGTGACCCCGGAGGGATCTACGAGCAGTACTTC	CATSDPGGIYEQYF
TRBV7-6	.	many	TRBJ1-5	TGTGCCAGCAGCCCCTCCCCCGCGCCTTTAAATGGCAATCAGCCCCAGCATTTT	CASSPSPAPLNGNQPQHF
TRBV5-4	TRBD2	many	TRBJ2-3	TGTGCCAGCAGCGCATCTAGCGGGGGCACAGATACGCAGTATTTT	CASSASSGGTDTQYF
TRBV7-8	.	.	TRBJ1-1	TGTGCCAGCAGCTTAGGGCCGAACTCTGAAGCTTTCTTT	CASSLGPNSEAFF
TRBV29-1	.	many	TRBJ2-6	TGCAGCGTTGGAATACAGGGGGCCAACGTCCTGACTTTC	CSVGIQGANVLTF
TRBV20-1	.	many	TRBJ1-4	TGCAGTGCTAGAGATGGAGGGCCGCTCCAGGAAAAACTGTTTTTT	CSARDGGPLQEKLFF
TRBV5-1	TRBD1	.	TRBJ2-2	TGCGCCAGCAGCCTAGTACAGGGGGCGAGGACCGGGGAGCTGTTTTTT	CASSLVQGARTGELFF
TRBV29-1	TRBD2	many	TRBJ2-7	TGCAGCGCCGGAGTGAGCGGGAGATGGGACGAGCAGTACTTC	CSAGVSGRWDEQYF
TRBV29-1	.	.	TRBJ1-1	TGCAGCGTTGACTTAGGGCCAGGGACTGAAGCTTTCTTT	CSVDLGPGTEAFF
TRBV5-4	.	many	TRBJ2-5	TGTGCCAGCAGCATAAATCAGGGACTTCAAGAGACCCAGTACTTC	CASSINQGLQETQYF
TRBV25-1	.	many	TRBJ2-3	TGTGCCAGCAGCGGAAGGAGACCCCACACAGATACGCAGTATTTT	CASSGRRPHTDTQYF
TRBV5-8	.	many	TRBJ2-7	TGTGCCAGCAGCTTGTCAGGGATCTACGAGCAGTACTTC	CASSLSGIYEQYF
TRBV6-5	.	many	TRBJ1-1	TGTGCCAGCAGTCAAGACCAGTCGGCCGAAGCTTTCTTT	CASSQDQSAEAFF